Detailed here is one TCR beta chain. The antigen remains unidentified. The missing conserved phenylalanine or tryptophan at the end of this CDR3 makes a read error likely. With a J-beta primer mix and a sample-barcoded 5' primer, a second PCR ran about 7 to 12 cycles. Via MiXCR, TCRdb re-called the 5' RACE reads, giving one row per CDR3 protein. The table includes over 1,200,000 distinct CDR3 sequences, roughly 59% detected once. This specimen belongs to a study of blood T cells in healthy people across ages. Study observations and caveats: The lack of PBMC sorting stopped any conclusive naive versus antigen-experienced comparison. In long-lived donors, naive CD4+ cell counts and diversity exceeded those of aged donors.

This CDR3 has 12 amino acids. The germline CDR1 and CDR2 sequences are MNHEY and SVGAGI. The chain links TRBV6-5 to TRBJ2-7, with D uncertain. With the DNA end fitting TRBJ2-5 better, the J assignment may be wrong. The receptor comes from a man aged 18 to 30 in good health. Sequenced: blood. As DNA, the CDR3 is TGTGCCAGCAGTTACCCATTGGAGACCCAGTACTCC. Residues: CASSYPLETQYS.